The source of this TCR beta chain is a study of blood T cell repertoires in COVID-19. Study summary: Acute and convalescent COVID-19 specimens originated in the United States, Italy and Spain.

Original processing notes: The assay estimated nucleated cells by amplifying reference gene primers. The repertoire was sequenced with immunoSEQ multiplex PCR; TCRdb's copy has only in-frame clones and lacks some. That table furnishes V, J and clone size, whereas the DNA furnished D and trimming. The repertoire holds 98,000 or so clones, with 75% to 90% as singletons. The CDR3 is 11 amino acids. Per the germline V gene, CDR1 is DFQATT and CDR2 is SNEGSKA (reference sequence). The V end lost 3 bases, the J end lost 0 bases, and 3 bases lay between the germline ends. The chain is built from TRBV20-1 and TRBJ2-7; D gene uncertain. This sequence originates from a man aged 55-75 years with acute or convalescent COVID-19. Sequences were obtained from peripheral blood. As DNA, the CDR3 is TGCAGTGCTAGGTACTCCTACGAGCAGTACTTC. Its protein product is CSARYSYEQYF.